This T cell receptor (beta chain) was sequenced in a study of beta chain features in type 1 diabetes. Regarding the study as a whole: A greater similarity of naive, central memory and Treg TCRB repertoires was seen among patients than among healthy donors.

On this clone itself: What it binds is not known.

Isolated RNA was reverse transcribed in full, so expressed TCRB transcripts were sequenced. Produced via immunoSEQ multiplex PCR; TCRdb's table is partial and in-frame only. This table holds 850,000 to 900,000 clones, 15% to 20% found once. Material: naive CD4+ T cells from blood. The sequence derives from a woman between 18 and 30 years old in good health.

The CDR3 DNA reads TGTGCCAGCAGTTTACCTCATGAGACCCAGTACTTC. Amino acids: CASSLPHETQYF. The chain carries TRBV27 and TRBJ2-5; no definite D call. This CDR3 is 12 amino acids long. Trimming stripped 2 bases from V and 5 bases from J, with 6 bases between. In germline, CDR1 is MNHEY, CDR2 SMNVEV (reference sequence).